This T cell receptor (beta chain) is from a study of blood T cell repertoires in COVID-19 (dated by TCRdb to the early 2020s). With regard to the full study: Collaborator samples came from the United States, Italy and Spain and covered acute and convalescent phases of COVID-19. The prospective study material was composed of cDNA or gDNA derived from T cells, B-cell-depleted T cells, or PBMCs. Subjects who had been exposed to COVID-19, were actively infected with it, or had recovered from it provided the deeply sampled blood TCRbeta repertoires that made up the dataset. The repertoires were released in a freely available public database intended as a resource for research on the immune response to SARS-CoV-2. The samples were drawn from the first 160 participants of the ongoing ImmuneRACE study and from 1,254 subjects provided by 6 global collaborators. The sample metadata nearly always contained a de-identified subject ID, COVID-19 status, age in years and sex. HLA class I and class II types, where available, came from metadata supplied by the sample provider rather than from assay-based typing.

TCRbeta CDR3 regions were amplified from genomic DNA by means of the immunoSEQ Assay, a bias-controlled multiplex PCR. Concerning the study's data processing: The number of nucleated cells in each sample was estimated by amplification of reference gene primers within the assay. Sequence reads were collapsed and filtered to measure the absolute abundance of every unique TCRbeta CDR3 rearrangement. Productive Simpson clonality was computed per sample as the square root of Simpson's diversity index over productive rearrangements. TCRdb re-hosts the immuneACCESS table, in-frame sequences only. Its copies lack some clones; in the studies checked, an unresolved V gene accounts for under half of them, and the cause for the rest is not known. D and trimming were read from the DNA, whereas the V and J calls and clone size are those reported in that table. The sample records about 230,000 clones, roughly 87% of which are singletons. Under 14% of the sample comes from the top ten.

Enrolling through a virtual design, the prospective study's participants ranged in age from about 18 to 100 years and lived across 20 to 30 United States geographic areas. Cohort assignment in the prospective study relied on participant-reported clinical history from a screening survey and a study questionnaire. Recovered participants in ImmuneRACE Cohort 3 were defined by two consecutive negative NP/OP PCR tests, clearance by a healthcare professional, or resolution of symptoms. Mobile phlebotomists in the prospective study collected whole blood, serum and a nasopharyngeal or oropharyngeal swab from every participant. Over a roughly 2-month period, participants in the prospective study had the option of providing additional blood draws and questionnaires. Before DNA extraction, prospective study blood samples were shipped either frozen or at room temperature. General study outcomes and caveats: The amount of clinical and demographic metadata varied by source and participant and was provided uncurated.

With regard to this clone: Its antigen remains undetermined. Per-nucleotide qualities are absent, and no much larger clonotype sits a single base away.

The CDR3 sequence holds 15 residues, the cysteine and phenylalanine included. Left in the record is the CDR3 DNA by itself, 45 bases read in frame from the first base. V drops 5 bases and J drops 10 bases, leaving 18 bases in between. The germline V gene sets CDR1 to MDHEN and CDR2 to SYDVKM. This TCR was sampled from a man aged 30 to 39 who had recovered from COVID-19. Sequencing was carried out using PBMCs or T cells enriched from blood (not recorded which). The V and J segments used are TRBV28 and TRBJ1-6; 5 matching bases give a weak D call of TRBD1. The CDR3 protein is CASSPIGGGDSPLHF. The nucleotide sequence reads TGTGCCAGCAGTCCGATAGGAGGAGGGGACTCACCCCTCCACTTT.